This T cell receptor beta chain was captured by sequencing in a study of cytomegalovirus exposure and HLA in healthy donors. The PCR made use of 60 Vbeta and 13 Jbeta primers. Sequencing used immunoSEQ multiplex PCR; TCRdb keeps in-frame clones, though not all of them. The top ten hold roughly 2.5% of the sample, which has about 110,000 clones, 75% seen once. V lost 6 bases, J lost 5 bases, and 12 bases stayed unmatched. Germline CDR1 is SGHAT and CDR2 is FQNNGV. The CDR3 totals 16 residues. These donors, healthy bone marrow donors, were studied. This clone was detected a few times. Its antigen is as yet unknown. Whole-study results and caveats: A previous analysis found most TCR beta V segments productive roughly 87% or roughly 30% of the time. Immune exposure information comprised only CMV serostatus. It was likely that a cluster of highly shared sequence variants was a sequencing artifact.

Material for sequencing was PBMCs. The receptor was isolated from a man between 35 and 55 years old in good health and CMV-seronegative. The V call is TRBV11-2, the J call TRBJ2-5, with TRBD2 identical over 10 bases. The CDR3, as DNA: TGTGCCAGCAGATCAGACGTAGCGGGGGGTTGGGAGACCCAGTACTTC. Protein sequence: CASRSDVAGGWETQYF. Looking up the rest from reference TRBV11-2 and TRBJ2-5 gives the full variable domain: EAGVAQSPRYKIIEKRQSVAFWCNPISGHATLYWYQQILGQGPKLLIQFQNNGVVDDSQLPKDRFSAERLKGVDSTLKIQPAKLEDSAVYLCASRSDVAGGWETQYFGPGTRLLVL.